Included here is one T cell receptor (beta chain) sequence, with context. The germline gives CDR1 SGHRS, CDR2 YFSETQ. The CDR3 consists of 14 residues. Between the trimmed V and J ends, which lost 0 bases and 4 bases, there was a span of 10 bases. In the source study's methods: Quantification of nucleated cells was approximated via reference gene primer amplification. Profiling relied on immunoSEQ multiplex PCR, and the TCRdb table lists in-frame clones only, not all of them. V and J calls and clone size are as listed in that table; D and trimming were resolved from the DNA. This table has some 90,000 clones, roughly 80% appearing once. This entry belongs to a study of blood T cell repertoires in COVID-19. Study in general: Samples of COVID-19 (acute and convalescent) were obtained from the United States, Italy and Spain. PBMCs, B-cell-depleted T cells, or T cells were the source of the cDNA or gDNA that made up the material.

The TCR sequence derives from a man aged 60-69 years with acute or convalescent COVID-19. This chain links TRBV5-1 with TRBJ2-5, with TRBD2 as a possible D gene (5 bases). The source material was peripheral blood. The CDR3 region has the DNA TGCGCCAGCAGCTTGGCGGGGAGTGGAGAGACCCAGTACTTC. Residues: CASSLAGSGETQYF. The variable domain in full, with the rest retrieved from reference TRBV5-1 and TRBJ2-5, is KAGVTQTPRYLIKTRGQQVTLSCSPISGHRSVSWYQQTPGQGLQFLFEYFSETQRNKGNFPGRFSGRQFSNSRSEMNVSTLELGDSALYLCASSLAGSGETQYFGPGTRLLVL.